The rows below give T cell receptor beta chains drawn from one sample of a study of blood T cell repertoires in COVID-19. Only in-frame clones appear in the TCRdb table, and some are missing; sequencing was by immunoSEQ multiplex PCR. This repertoire shows roughly 200,000 clones, just over 85% found once; its top ten account for about 4%. The sequenced sample consisted of PBMCs or T cells enriched from blood (not recorded which). These receptor sequences come from a woman aged 40 to 55 with acute COVID-19. CDR3s include the opening cysteine and the closing phenylalanine or tryptophan. A D gene is named only where the DNA matches it firmly. The size entry is marked missing in some rows and otherwise reads once, few, many or a size class.

clone_size j_call v_call d_call cdr3_aa cdr3_nt
few TRBJ1-4 TRBV6-5 - CATGGAYREKLFF TGTGCCACGGGGGGAGCCTATCGGGAAAAACTGTTTTTT
few TRBJ1-1 TRBV18 - CASSPWQGTEAFF TGTGCCAGCTCACCCTGGCAGGGTACTGAAGCTTTCTTT
- TRBJ2-2 TRBV18 - CASSPPGRNTGELFF TGTGCCAGCTCACCACCGGGCAGGAACACCGGGGAGCTGTTTTTT
once TRBJ2-1 TRBV7-2 TRBD1 CASSLVGNRGYNEQFF TGTGCCAGCAGCTTAGTGGGAAACAGGGGTTACAATGAGCAGTTCTTC
- TRBJ2-3 TRBV6-5 TRBD2 CASSPRGGVTDTQYF TGTGCCAGCAGCCCCCGGGGGGGCGTCACAGATACGCAGTATTTT
- TRBJ1-2 TRBV5-8 - CASSKTAQGFGYGYTF TGTGCCAGCAGCAAAACGGCACAGGGTTTCGGCTATGGCTACACCTTC
- TRBJ2-3 TRBV7-2 TRBD1 CASSLVRGGADTQYF TGTGCCAGCAGCTTAGTGCGAGGGGGCGCAGATACGCAGTATTTT
- TRBJ2-1 TRBV5-8 TRBD2 CASSLRGVNMNEQFF TGTGCCAGCAGCTTACGGGGGGTCAACATGAATGAGCAGTTCTTC
- TRBJ1-2 TRBV12-3/TRBV12-4 - CASSLGTEGYTF TGTGCCAGCAGTTTAGGGACAGAAGGCTACACCTTC
few TRBJ1-5 TRBV19 TRBD1 CASSILGQGGQPQHF TGTGCCAGTAGTATACTGGGACAGGGGGGCCAGCCCCAGCATTTT
- TRBJ2-2 TRBV15 - CATSINRANTGELFF TGTGCCACCAGCATTAACAGGGCCAACACCGGGGAGCTGTTTTTT
- TRBJ2-1 TRBV11-2 TRBD2 CASSLVGAGGPYNEQFF TGTGCCAGCAGCTTAGTGGGGGCGGGGGGGCCCTACAATGAGCAGTTCTTC
few TRBJ1-1 TRBV9 - CASSSDGGTEAFF TGTGCCAGCAGCTCAGACGGGGGGACTGAAGCTTTCTTT
- TRBJ1-1 TRBV7-3 - CASSLAENTEAFF TGTGCCAGCAGCTTAGCAGAGAACACTGAAGCTTTCTTT
few TRBJ1-2 TRBV12-5 TRBD1 CASGLPLQGAGGYTF TGTGCTAGTGGTTTGCCCTTACAGGGGGCAGGAGGCTACACCTTC
few TRBJ2-3 TRBV11-2 - CASSKTGAASTDTQYF TGTGCCAGCAGTAAAACGGGAGCCGCTAGCACAGATACGCAGTATTTT
- TRBJ2-6 TRBV19 - CASSPSTGANVLTF TGTGCCAGTAGTCCGTCTACTGGGGCCAACGTCCTGACTTTC
many TRBJ1-5 TRBV7-2 - CASSVVGRSNQPQHF TGTGCCAGCAGCGTAGTCGGGAGGAGCAATCAGCCCCAGCATTTT
- TRBJ2-1 TRBV20-1 - CSASNRIEQFF TGCAGTGCTAGCAACAGAATAGAGCAGTTCTTC
- TRBJ1-1 TRBV7-3 - CASSQGVWTEAFF TGTGCCAGCAGCCAAGGGGTTTGGACTGAAGCTTTCTTT
- TRBJ1-1 TRBV5-6 - CASSYRARMGTEAFF TGTGCCAGCAGCTACAGGGCTCGAATGGGCACTGAAGCTTTCTTT
- TRBJ1-4 TRBV5-1 - CASSLPGDEKLFF TGCGCCAGCAGCTTACCAGGGGATGAAAAACTGTTTTTT
- TRBJ2-3 TRBV15 - CATSSRTDTQYF TGTGCCACCAGCTCTAGGACAGATACGCAGTATTTT
- TRBJ1-2 TRBV7-9 - CASSPLGTSNYGYTF TGTGCCAGCAGCCCCCTGGGCACTTCTAACTATGGCTACACCTTC
- TRBJ2-7 TRBV7-8 - CASNPMGASGRSYEQYF TGTGCCAGCAACCCTATGGGGGCTAGTGGTCGCTCCTACGAGCAGTACTTC
once TRBJ2-3 TRBV3-1/TRBV3-2 TRBD2 CASSHLAGGPSTDTQYF TGTGCCAGCAGCCATTTAGCGGGGGGGCCTAGCACAGATACGCAGTATTTT
- TRBJ1-4 TRBV4-1 TRBD1 CASSQGPRTGGDYKKLFF TGCGCCAGCAGCCAAGGTCCACGAACAGGGGGCGACTATAAAAAACTGTTTTTT
once TRBJ2-3 TRBV7-2 TRBD2 CASSFGGGPDTQYF TGTGCCAGCAGCTTCGGGGGGGGCCCAGATACGCAGTATTTT
few TRBJ2-1 TRBV24-1 - CATTALNEQFF TGTGCCACGACAGCCCTCAATGAGCAGTTCTTC
- TRBJ1-2 TRBV19 TRBD1 CASSMGQGAYGYTF TGTGCCAGTAGTATGGGACAGGGGGCATATGGCTACACCTTC
once TRBJ2-5 TRBV6-5 TRBD2 CASSRGLGRQETQYF TGTGCCAGCAGTAGGGGACTAGGCCGCCAAGAGACCCAGTACTTC
- TRBJ1-2 TRBV27 TRBD1 CASRGQGYGYTF TGTGCCAGCAGGGGACAGGGCTATGGCTACACCTTC
- TRBJ1-2 TRBV2 - CASRADRSNYGYTF TGTGCCAGCAGGGCCGACAGGAGCAACTATGGCTACACCTTC
- TRBJ1-5 TRBV6-5 - CASSFRDTNFQPQHF TGTGCCAGCAGTTTCCGGGACACCAACTTTCAGCCCCAGCATTTT
- TRBJ1-4 TRBV3-1/TRBV3-2 TRBD1 CASSQEYRGVEEKLFF TGTGCCAGCAGCCAGGAGTACAGGGGGGTGGAAGAAAAACTGTTTTTT
- TRBJ2-2 TRBV9 TRBD2 CASSGLTSGGEVNTGELFF TGTGCCAGCAGCGGGCTGACTAGCGGGGGGGAGGTGAACACCGGGGAGCTGTTTTTT
- TRBJ2-7 TRBV15 - CATSREGGPTYEQYF TGTGCCACCAGCCGCGAGGGGGGGCCGACCTACGAGCAGTACTTC
- TRBJ1-5 TRBV19 TRBD1 CASRDDRGPGQPQHF TGTGCCAGTAGGGACGACAGGGGGCCGGGTCAGCCCCAGCATTTT
- TRBJ1-5 TRBV2 - CASRAVPNQPQHF TGTGCCAGCAGGGCAGTTCCCAATCAGCCCCAGCATTTT
- TRBJ1-1 TRBV7-3 TRBD1 CASSTGVNTEAFF TGTGCCAGCAGCACAGGGGTGAACACTGAAGCTTTCTTT
- TRBJ2-1 TRBV11-2 - CASSWSSYNEQFF TGTGCCAGCAGCTGGAGTTCCTACAATGAGCAGTTCTTC
- TRBJ1-5 TRBV6-2/TRBV6-3 - CASSKGERQPQHF TGTGCCAGCAGCAAGGGGGAGCGTCAGCCCCAGCATTTT
- TRBJ2-1 TRBV27 TRBD1 CASSLSTYPWTGETYNEQFF TGTGCCAGCAGTTTATCGACTTACCCTTGGACAGGCGAAACCTACAATGAGCAGTTCTTC
- TRBJ1-5 TRBV18 TRBD1 CASSANGTVKLYSNQPQHF TGTGCCAGCTCAGCAAACGGGACAGTAAAGCTCTATAGCAATCAGCCCCAGCATTTT
- TRBJ2-5 TRBV19 TRBD1 CASSIGQVGSQETQYF TGTGCCAGTAGTATCGGACAGGTAGGGAGCCAAGAGACCCAGTACTTC
few TRBJ1-1 TRBV6-2/TRBV6-3 - CASSNPVQGPNTEAFF TGTGCCAGCAGTAACCCAGTACAGGGCCCGAACACTGAAGCTTTCTTT
- TRBJ2-1 TRBV10-3 TRBD2 CAISEFLAGGMAYNEQFF TGTGCCATCAGTGAGTTTCTAGCGGGGGGGATGGCCTACAATGAGCAGTTCTTC
- TRBJ1-5 TRBV19 - CASRHRDNNQPQHF TGTGCCAGTAGGCACCGGGACAACAATCAGCCCCAGCATTTT
- TRBJ1-1 TRBV15 TRBD1 CATSRGRQGVGTEAFF TGTGCCACCAGCAGAGGCAGACAGGGGGTAGGCACTGAAGCTTTCTTT
once TRBJ2-1 TRBV2 - CASRRGGTYNEQFF TGTGCCAGCAGAAGGGGGGGCACCTACAATGAGCAGTTCTTC
- TRBJ2-2 TRBV7-2 - CASSLTRINTGELFF TGTGCCAGCAGCTTAACCAGAATTAACACCGGGGAGCTGTTTTTT
- TRBJ2-2 TRBV2 TRBD1 CASSGRDRSNTGELFF TGTGCCAGCAGTGGACGGGACAGGTCGAACACCGGGGAGCTGTTTTTT
- TRBJ1-6 TRBV6-4 - CASSELGRGNSPLHF TGTGCCAGCAGTGAGCTAGGAAGAGGGAATTCACCCCTCCACTTT